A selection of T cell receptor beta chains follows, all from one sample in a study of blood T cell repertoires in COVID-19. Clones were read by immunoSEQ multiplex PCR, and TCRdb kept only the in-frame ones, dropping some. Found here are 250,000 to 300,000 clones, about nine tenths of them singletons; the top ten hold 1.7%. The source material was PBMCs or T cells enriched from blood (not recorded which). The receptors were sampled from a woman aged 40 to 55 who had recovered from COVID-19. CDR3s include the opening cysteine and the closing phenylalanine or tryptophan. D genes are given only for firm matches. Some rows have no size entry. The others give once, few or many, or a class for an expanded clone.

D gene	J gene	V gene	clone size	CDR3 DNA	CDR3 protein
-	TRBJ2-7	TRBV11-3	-	TGTGCCAGCAGCTTGTCCGGGGGGCGTGAGCAGTACTTC	CASSLSGGREQYF
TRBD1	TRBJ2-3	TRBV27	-	TGTGCCAGCAGAAGACAGGGGGCTAAAGATACGCAGTATTTT	CASRRQGAKDTQYF
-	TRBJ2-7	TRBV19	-	TGTGCCAGTAGTATAGCAGGGGCCTACGAGCAGTACTTC	CASSIAGAYEQYF
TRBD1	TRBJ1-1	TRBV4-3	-	TGCGCCAGCAGCCATACCGGGACAGGTTCCACTGAAGCTTTCTTT	CASSHTGTGSTEAFF
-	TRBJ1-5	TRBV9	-	TGTGCCAGCAGCGTTAAAAGGACACTTAAAGGTCGGCATTTT	CASSVKRTLKGRHF
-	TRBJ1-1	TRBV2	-	TGTGCCAGCAGTGAAGCCAGGGCGGCCAGCACTGAAGCTTTCTTT	CASSEARAASTEAFF
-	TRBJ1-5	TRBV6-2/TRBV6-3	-	TGTGCCAGCAGCGTCACCGGGACAAACAATCAGCCCCAGCATTTT	CASSVTGTNNQPQHF
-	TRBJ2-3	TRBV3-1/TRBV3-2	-	TGTGCCAGCAGCCAAGATCGAGGGGGGGCAAATACGCAGTATTTT	CASSQDRGGANTQYF
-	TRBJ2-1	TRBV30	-	TGTGCCTGGAAGGCGGGCTATGGTCTTAATGAGCAGTTCTTC	CAWKAGYGLNEQFF
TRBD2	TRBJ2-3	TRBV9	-	TGTGCCAGCAGCGTAGGACGGGGGGGTAGCACAGATACGCAGTATTTT	CASSVGRGGSTDTQYF
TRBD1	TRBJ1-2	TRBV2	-	TGTGCCAGCAGTAGGACAGGACTTAACTATGGCTACACCTTC	CASSRTGLNYGYTF
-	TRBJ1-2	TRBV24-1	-	TGTGCCACCAGTGATGGTTCGACTACCTCGGGCGGCTACACCTTC	CATSDGSTTSGGYTF
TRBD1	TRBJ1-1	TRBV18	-	TGTGCCAGCTCACCGTTGACAGGGACCAACACTGAAGCTTTCTTT	CASSPLTGTNTEAFF
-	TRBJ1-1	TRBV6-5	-	TGTGCCAGCATCCGGAAGGGGTACGTCACTGAAGCTTTCTTT	CASIRKGYVTEAFF
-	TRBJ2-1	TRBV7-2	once	TGTGCCAGCACCGATTCTTCTAGGGGGGGCTACAATGAGCAGTTCTTC	CASTDSSRGGYNEQFF
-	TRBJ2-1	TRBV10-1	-	TGCGCCAGCAGTGAGTCGATCGGGGATGAGCAGTTCTTC	CASSESIGDEQFF
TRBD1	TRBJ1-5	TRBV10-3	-	TGTGCCATCAGCGGGACAGGGGGCAATCAGCCCCAGCATTTT	CAISGTGGNQPQHF
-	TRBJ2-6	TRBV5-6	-	TGTGCCAGCAGCTTTTGGCAGGGCTTCTCTGGGGCCAACGTCCTGACTTTC	CASSFWQGFSGANVLTF
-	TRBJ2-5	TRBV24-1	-	TGTGCCACCAGTGAGGGGGCTCTAGAGACCCAGTACTTC	CATSEGALETQYF
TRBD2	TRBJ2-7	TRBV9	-	TGTGCCAGCAGCGTAGCGGCTAGCGGGTTTTACGAGCAGTACTTC	CASSVAASGFYEQYF
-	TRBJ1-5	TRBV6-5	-	TGTGCCAGCAGTTACTCGGTCCGAGAAGCGAGTCAGCCCCAGCATTTT	CASSYSVREASQPQHF
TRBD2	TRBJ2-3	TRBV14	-	TGTGCCAGCACCCGACTAGCGGGGGCGAGCACAGATACGCAGTATTTT	CASTRLAGASTDTQYF
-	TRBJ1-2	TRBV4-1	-	TGCGCCAGCAGCCAAGCCAGGAATAACTATGGCTACACCTTC	CASSQARNNYGYTF
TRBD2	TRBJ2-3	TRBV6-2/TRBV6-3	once	TGTGCCAGCAGTTACGGGCTAGCGGATAGCACAGATACGCAGTATTTT	CASSYGLADSTDTQYF
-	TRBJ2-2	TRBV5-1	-	TGCGCCAGCAGCTTCGTTGACACCGGGGAGCTGTTTTTT	CASSFVDTGELFF
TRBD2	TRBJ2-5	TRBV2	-	TGTGCCAGCAGTGGGACTAGCGTGGAGGGGACCCAGTACTTC	CASSGTSVEGTQYF
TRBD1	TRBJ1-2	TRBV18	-	TGTGCCAGCTCACCGACAGGGGGGTATGGCTACACCTTC	CASSPTGGYGYTF
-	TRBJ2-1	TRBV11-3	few	TGTGCCAGCAGCTCATCTAGGTACTCCTACAATGAGCAGTTCTTC	CASSSSRYSYNEQFF
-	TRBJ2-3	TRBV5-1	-	TGCGCCAGCAGCTTGGAGCCTAACACAGATACGCAGTATTTT	CASSLEPNTDTQYF
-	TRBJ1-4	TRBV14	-	TGTGCCAGCAGCCCTTTGGGGCCAACTAATGAAAAACTGTTTTTT	CASSPLGPTNEKLFF
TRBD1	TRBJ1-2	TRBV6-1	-	TGTGCCAGCAGTGATGAGAGGACAGGGGTCTATGGCTACACCTTC	CASSDERTGVYGYTF
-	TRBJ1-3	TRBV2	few	TGTGCCAGCACGTATTTTGGAAACACCATATATTTT	CASTYFGNTIYF
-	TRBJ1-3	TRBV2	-	TGTGCCAGCAGTGAACAGGGTCTGGGAAACACCATATATTTT	CASSEQGLGNTIYF
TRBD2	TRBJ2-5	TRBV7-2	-	TGTGCCAGCAGCAGGACCGGGACTAGGGGGGAGACCCAGTACTTC	CASSRTGTRGETQYF
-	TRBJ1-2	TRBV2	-	TGTGCCAGCAGTGGGGGACAAGCATATGGCTACACCTTC	CASSGGQAYGYTF
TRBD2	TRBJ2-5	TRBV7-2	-	TGTGCCAGCAGCTTAGAGGGTAGCGGGAGAGGGCGGGAGACCCAGTACTTC	CASSLEGSGRGRETQYF
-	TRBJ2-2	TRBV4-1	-	TGCGCCAGCAGCCAAGTTTTCCAGCGGGCGAACACCGGGGAGCTGTTTTTT	CASSQVFQRANTGELFF
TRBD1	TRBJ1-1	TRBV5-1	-	TGCGCCAGCAGCTTTGGACAGGGCGGCACTGAAGCTTTCTTT	CASSFGQGGTEAFF
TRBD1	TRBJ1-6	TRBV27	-	TGTGCCAGCAGGCGACAGGGGAACTATTCACCCCTCCACTTT	CASRRQGNYSPLHF
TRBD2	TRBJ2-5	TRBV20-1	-	TGCAGTGCTAGTCGGGGGGTAGGCAGCCGGCAAGAGACCCAGTACTTC	CSASRGVGSRQETQYF
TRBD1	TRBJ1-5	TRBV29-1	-	TGCAGCGCGTCACAGGGGCTTGGGAATCAGCCCCAGCATTTT	CSASQGLGNQPQHF
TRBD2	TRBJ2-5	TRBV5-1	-	TGCGCCAGCAGCGATAGGAAGCGGGGGACACAAGAGACCCAGTACTTC	CASSDRKRGTQETQYF
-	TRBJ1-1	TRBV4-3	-	TGCGCCAGCAGCCCCTCTCGGGGGACTGAAGCTTTCTTT	CASSPSRGTEAFF
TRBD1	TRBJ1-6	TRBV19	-	TGTGCCAGTAGTACGGAAACAGGGGATTCACCCCTCCACTTT	CASSTETGDSPLHF
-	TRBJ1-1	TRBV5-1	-	TGCGCCAGCAGGCAAATCTATGGAGGGGGAGGGTTGGACACTGAAGCTTTCTTT	CASRQIYGGGGLDTEAFF
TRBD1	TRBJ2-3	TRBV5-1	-	TGCGCCAGCAGCGGCCAGGGACAGGGCACAGATACGCAGTATTTT	CASSGQGQGTDTQYF
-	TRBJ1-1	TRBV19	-	TGTGCCAGTAGGAACACGGGGGGATTCTTCCCGGGAGCTTTCTTT	CASRNTGGFFPGAFF
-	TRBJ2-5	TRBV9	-	TGTGCCAGCAGTCTAGGGGCTGGGCAGCTCCTGGAGACCCAGTACTTC	CASSLGAGQLLETQYF